This T cell receptor beta chain stems from a study of T cells after somatic rescue of genetic block. Repertoires were generated with immunoSEQ multiplex PCR, while TCRdb's copy carries only in-frame clones and drops some. Here the sample spans about 72,000 clones, roughly 88% being singletons. Germline lookup yields CDR1 SNHLY and CDR2 FYNNEI. The V segment lost 7 bases and the J segment 0 bases; nucleotides outside the gene matches: 6. The CDR3 is 15 residues long. The specimen sequenced was peripheral blood mononuclear cells (PBMCs). The chain joins TRBV2 to TRBJ2-1, with 7 nucleotides matching TRBD1. This TCR was sampled from a man between 25 and 39 years old. CDR3 bases: TGTGCCAGCAAACGACAGGGCAGCTCCTACAATGAGCAGTTCTTC. It codes for CASKRQGSSYNEQFF.